The T cell receptor beta chain under discussion was sequenced for a study of blood T cell repertoires in COVID-19. Study in general: T cells, B-cell-depleted T cells, or PBMCs supplied cDNA or gDNA.

This clone was counted once. Sequencing used immunoSEQ multiplex PCR; TCRdb keeps in-frame clones, though not all of them. Of 300,000 to 400,000 clones detected, approximately 90% appear once; the ten largest clones hold over 0.9%. The CDR3 extends over 17 amino acids. V lost 4 bases and J lost 2; bases outside the gene matches: 11. The germline V gene encodes CDR1 LGHNA and CDR2 YNFKEQ. This TCR came from a woman in her 30s with acute COVID-19. This chain links TRBV4-2 with TRBJ2-7; TRBD2 aligns across 10 bases. Input material: PBMCs or T cells enriched from blood (not recorded which). DNA for the CDR3: TGTGCCAGCAGCCGACGGAGGACTAGCGGCTCTCCCTACGAGCAGTACTTC. This gives the protein CASSRRRTSGSPYEQYF.